What follows describes a single TCR beta chain. This sample is drawn from a study of cytomegalovirus exposure and HLA in healthy donors. Primers: 60 Vbeta forward and 13 Jbeta reverse. Repertoires were generated with immunoSEQ multiplex PCR, while TCRdb's copy carries only in-frame clones and drops some. The sample lists some 90,000 clones; around 84% were seen once. With V trimmed by 3 bases and J by 4 bases, 4 bases remained unmatched. The CDR3 is made up of 15 amino acids. The germline V gene encodes CDR1 LNHDA and CDR2 SQIVND (reference sequence). Material: PBMCs. The clonotype was recovered from a woman in her thirties or forties in good health and CMV-seronegative. The rearrangement uses TRBV19 and TRBJ2-2; 8 bases agree with TRBD1. The CDR3 DNA is TGTGCCAGTAGTATGGGGACAGGTTTCACCGGGGAGCTGTTTTTT. This translates into CASSMGTGFTGELFF.